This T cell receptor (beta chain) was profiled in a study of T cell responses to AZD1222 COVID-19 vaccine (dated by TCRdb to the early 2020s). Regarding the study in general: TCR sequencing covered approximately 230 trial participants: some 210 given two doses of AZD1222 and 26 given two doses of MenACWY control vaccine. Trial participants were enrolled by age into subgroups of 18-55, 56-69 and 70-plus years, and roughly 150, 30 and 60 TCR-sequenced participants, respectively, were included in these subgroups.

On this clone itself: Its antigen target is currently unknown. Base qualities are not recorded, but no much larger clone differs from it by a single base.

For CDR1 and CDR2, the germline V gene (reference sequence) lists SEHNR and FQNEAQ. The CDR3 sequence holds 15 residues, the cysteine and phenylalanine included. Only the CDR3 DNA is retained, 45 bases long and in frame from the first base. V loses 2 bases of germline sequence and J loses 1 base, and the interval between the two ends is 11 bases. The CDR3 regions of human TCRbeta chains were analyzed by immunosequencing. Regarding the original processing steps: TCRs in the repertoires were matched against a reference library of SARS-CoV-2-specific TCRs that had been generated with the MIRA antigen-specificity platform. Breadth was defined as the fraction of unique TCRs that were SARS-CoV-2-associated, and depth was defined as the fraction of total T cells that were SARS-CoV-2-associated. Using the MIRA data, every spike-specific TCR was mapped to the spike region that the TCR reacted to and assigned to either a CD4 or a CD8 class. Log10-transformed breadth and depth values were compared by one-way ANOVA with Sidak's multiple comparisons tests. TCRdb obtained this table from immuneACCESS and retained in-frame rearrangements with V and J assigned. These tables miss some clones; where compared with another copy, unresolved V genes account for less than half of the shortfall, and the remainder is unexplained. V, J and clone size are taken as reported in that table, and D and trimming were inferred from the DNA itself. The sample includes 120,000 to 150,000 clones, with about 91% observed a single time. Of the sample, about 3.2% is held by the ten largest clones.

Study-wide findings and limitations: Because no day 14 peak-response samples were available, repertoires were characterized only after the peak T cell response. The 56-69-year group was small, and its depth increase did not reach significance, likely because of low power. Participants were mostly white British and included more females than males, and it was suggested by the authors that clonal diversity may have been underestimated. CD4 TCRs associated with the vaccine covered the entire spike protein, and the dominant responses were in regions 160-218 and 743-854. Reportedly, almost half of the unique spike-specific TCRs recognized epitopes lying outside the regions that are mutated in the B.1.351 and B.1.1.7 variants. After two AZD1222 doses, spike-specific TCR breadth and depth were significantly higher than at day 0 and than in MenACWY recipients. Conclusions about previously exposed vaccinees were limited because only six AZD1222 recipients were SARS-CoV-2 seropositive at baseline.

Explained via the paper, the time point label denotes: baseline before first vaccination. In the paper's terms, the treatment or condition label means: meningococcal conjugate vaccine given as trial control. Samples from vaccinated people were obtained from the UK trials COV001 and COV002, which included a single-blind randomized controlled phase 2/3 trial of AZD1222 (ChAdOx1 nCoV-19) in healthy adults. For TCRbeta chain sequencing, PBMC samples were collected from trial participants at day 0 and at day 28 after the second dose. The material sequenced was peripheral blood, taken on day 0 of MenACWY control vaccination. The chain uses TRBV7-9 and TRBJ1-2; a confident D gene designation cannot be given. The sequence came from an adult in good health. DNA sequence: TGTGCCAGCAGCTTAAATTTGGAGATTAACTATGGCTACACCTTC. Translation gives CASSLNLEINYGYTF. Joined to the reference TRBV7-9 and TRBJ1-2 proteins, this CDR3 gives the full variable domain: DTGVSQNPRHKITKRGQNVTFRCDPISEHNRLYWYRQTLGQGPEFLTYFQNEAQLEKSRLLSDRFSAERPKGSFSTLEIQRTEQGDSAMYLCASSLNLEINYGYTFGSGTRLTVV.